The 20 T cell receptor beta chains given below trace back to one sample, sequenced in a study of blood T cell repertoires in COVID-19. Data came from immunoSEQ multiplex PCR; TCRdb stores just in-frame clones and leaves some out. The sample has some 150,000 clones, about 80% seen once. Sequencing used peripheral blood. The receptors stem from a man aged 60-69 years with acute or convalescent COVID-19.

The chain couples TRBV7-2 to TRBJ1-5; D gene unclear. Trimming pared 4 bases from V and 3 bases from J, leaving 4 bases between. CDR3 length: 12 amino acids. From germline, CDR1 is SGHTA and CDR2 FQGNSA. The CDR3 loop reads CASSSLNQPQHF. In DNA, the CDR3 is TGTGCCAGCAGCTCCCTCAATCAGCCCCAGCATTTT.

This chain uses TRBV24-1 with TRBJ1-1, with D possibly matching TRBD1 (5 bases). The CDR3 sequence is 14 residues long. Germline CDR1 KGHDR, CDR2 SFDVKD. Trimming shortened V by 3 bases and J by 4 bases, and 11 bases separated the two germline ends. CDR3 coding DNA: TGTGCCACCAGTGATGCAGGGATTCGCACTGAAGCTTTCTTT. Its protein is CATSDAGIRTEAFF.

This clone showed up just once. The chain combines TRBV19 with TRBJ2-3; 13 bases align to TRBD2. The CDR3 runs 18 residues. Germline V lookup: CDR1 LNHDA, CDR2 SQIVND (reference sequence). J lost 3 bases, V lost 3 bases, and 9 bases had no gene match. The DNA of the CDR3 is TGTGCCAGTAGTATTCTCCCGGGACTAGCGGGGAAGACAGATACGCAGTATTTT. Encoded protein: CASSILPGLAGKTDTQYF.

The gene calls are TRBV5-8 and TRBJ2-2; 7 nucleotides line up with TRBD1. The CDR3 spans 14 residues. Germline V gene sequence: CDR1 SGHTS, CDR2 YDEGEE. Germline trimming cut 5 bases from V and 3 bases from J; bases unmatched to any gene: 4. For the CDR3, the DNA is TGTGCCAGCAGACCTGGGACAGACACCGGGGAGCTGTTTTTT. This codes for CASRPGTDTGELFF.

This clone was counted a single time. The chain employs TRBV6-5 and TRBJ2-7; D possibly corresponds to TRBD1 (6 bases). V lost 7 bases to trimming and J lost 2 bases, with 9 bases between them. The CDR3 totals 12 residues. In germline, CDR1 is MNHEY, CDR2 SVGAGI. CDR3 coding DNA: TGTGCCAGCAAGAGACAGGCCTACGAGCAGTACTTC. Its protein is CASKRQAYEQYF.

This chain connects TRBV29-1 to TRBJ1-4; D remains unclear. Germline lookup yields CDR1 SQVTM and CDR2 ANQGSEA. Trimming took 6 bases from V and 4 from J, leaving 15 bases between them. The CDR3 runs 14 residues. The CDR3 DNA reads TGCAGCGTGCTAATGACTGACTTTAATGAAAAACTGTTTTTT. It specifies CSVLMTDFNEKLFF.

This clone has more than one count but fewer than ten. The chain is built from TRBV5-4 and TRBJ1-6, with 9 bases lining up with TRBD1. The CDR3 is 13 amino acids. Unmatched junction bases numbered 8, after V lost 4 bases and J lost 15 bases. CDR1 is SGHNT, CDR2 YYREEE, per germline (reference sequence). The DNA for the CDR3 is TGTGCCAGCAGCAGGGACAGGGAATTTGGCCTCCACTTT. This translates into CASSRDREFGLHF. The full variable domain, with the rest looked up from reference TRBV5-4 and TRBJ1-6, is ETGVTQSPTHLIKTRGQQVTLRCSSQSGHNTVSWYQQALGQGPQFIFQYYREEENGRGNFPPRFSGLQFPNYSSELNVNALELDDSALYLCASSRDREFGLHFGNGTRLTVT.

This sequence joins TRBV7-3 and TRBJ2-5, with 10 bases that match TRBD1. CDR3 length equals 16 residues. Germline CDR1 is SGHTA and CDR2 is FQGTGA. The V and J ends lost 5 bases and 6 bases, in that order; junction bases with no gene match: 12. The DNA of the CDR3 is TGTGCCAGCAGCCCATCCCCCGGGACAGGGGACCAGACCCAGTACTTC. This encodes CASSPSPGTGDQTQYF.

The chain links TRBV18 to TRBJ2-7, with D possibly TRBD1 on 5 matching bases. Germline V gene data show CDR1 as KGHSH and CDR2 as LQKENI. The V gene lost 0 bases and the J gene lost 0 bases, with 9 bases spanning the gap. The CDR3 spans 15 residues. CDR3 bases: TGTGCCAGCTCACCACCAGGGGTATTCTCCTACGAGCAGTACTTC. It is translated as CASSPPGVFSYEQYF.

V gene TRBV7-2 combines with J gene TRBJ1-2; D is perhaps TRBD1 (6 bases). Between the trimmed V and J ends, which lost 5 bases and 4 bases, there was a span of 14 bases. Per the germline V gene, CDR1 is SGHTA and CDR2 is FQGNSA. The CDR3 length is 14 residues. CDR3 sequence: CASSPNQGFYGYTF. The DNA of the CDR3 is TGTGCCAGCAGCCCGAACCAGGGGTTCTATGGCTACACCTTC.

The chain joins TRBV5-1 to TRBJ1-3; D may be TRBD1 (5 bases). The CDR3 runs 16 residues. The ends were cut back, 0 bases at V and 2 bases at J, with 12 bases in the middle. In germline, CDR1 is SGHRS, CDR2 YFSETQ. The CDR3 sequence is CASSLAELGAGNTIYF. In DNA form, the CDR3 reads TGCGCCAGCAGCTTGGCCGAGCTAGGGGCTGGAAACACCATATATTTT.

CDR3 region: CASSKDRGENQPQHF. The CDR3 DNA reads TGTGCCAGCAGCAAGGACAGGGGGGAGAATCAGCCCCAGCATTTT. The chain carries TRBV6-6 and TRBJ1-5, with 10 positions matching TRBD1. This CDR3 comprises 15 residues. From germline, CDR1 is MNHNY and CDR2 SVGAGI (reference sequence). V gave up 6 bases and J gave up 4 bases; unmatched junction bases: 6.

J is TRBJ2-7 and V is TRBV29-1, with 8 bases identical to TRBD1. This CDR3 region has 12 residues. Germline lookup yields CDR1 SQVTM and CDR2 ANQGSEA. V lost 4 bases to trimming and J lost 2 bases; unmatched junction nucleotides: 1. CDR3 sequence reads: CSVARGPYEQYF. DNA of the CDR3: TGCAGCGTTGCCAGGGGGCCCTACGAGCAGTACTTC.

The chain recombines TRBV3-1 (or the pseudogene TRBV3-2) with TRBJ2-2; 9 positions agree with TRBD1. J was trimmed by 7 bases and V by 2 bases; bases with no gene match: 5. The CDR3 covers 15 residues. Germline V gene data show CDR1 as LGHDT and CDR2 as YNNKEL (reference sequence). The CDR3 sequence: CASSQRDRVSGELFF. The CDR3 DNA reads as TGTGCCAGCAGCCAACGGGACAGGGTGAGCGGGGAGCTGTTTTTT.

The J gene is TRBJ2-1, the V gene TRBV3-1 (or the pseudogene TRBV3-2), with a weak D call TRBD2 (5 bases). Germline-derived CDR1 and CDR2 are LGHDT and YNNKEL (reference sequence). The CDR3 covers 13 residues. The V end lost 4 bases, the J end lost 7 bases, and 11 bases lay between the germline ends. This chain's CDR3 is CASSRRGENEQFF. In DNA form, the CDR3 reads TGTGCCAGCAGCCGCCGTGGGGAGAATGAGCAGTTCTTC.

V is TRBV28 and J is TRBJ2-3; TRBD2 is a possible D gene (6 bases). The CDR3 sequence is 13 residues long. Germline lookup yields CDR1 MDHEN and CDR2 SYDVKM. Trimming left V 8 bases short and J 1 base short, with 10 bases between. The CDR3, as DNA: TGTGCCAGCTTATCTAGCGGCACAGATACGCAGTATTTT. This sequence encodes CASLSSGTDTQYF.

The rearrangement links TRBV5-1 to TRBJ2-1; the match to TRBD2 covers 11 bases. Germline V gives CDR1 SGHRS, CDR2 YFSETQ. The CDR3 has 15 residues. V trimming: 3 bases; J trimming: 9 bases; junction bases outside the gene matches: 8. DNA of the CDR3: TGCGCCAGCAGCTCGTTTAGCGGGGGGGCCAGTGAGCAGTTCTTC. Amino acids: CASSSFSGGASEQFF. Based on the CDR3 plus reference TRBV5-1 and TRBJ2-1, the full variable domain is KAGVTQTPRYLIKTRGQQVTLSCSPISGHRSVSWYQQTPGQGLQFLFEYFSETQRNKGNFPGRFSGRQFSNSRSEMNVSTLELGDSALYLCASSSFSGGASEQFFGPGTRLTVL.

The genes are TRBV12-3 or TRBV12-4 and TRBJ1-2, with 7 bases fitting TRBD1. The CDR3 totals 13 residues. V trimming: 4 bases; J trimming: 3 bases; junction bases outside the gene matches: 2. The CDR3 DNA sequence: TGTGCCAGCAGTTCGACAGGGCACTATGGCTACACCTTC. Protein product: CASSSTGHYGYTF.

V gene TRBV11-2 combines with J gene TRBJ2-2; perhaps TRBD2 as D (6 bases). There are 17 residues in the CDR3. The V end lost 1 base, the J end lost 5 bases, and 17 bases lay between the germline ends. Looked up from germline, CDR1 is SGHAT and CDR2 is FQNNGV. The CDR3 sequence is CASSLGGLGTSTGELFF. CDR3 coding DNA: TGTGCCAGCAGCTTAGGGGGTCTCGGGACTTCGACCGGGGAGCTGTTTTTT. Full variable domain (outside the CDR3, taken from reference TRBV11-2 and TRBJ2-2): EAGVAQSPRYKIIEKRQSVAFWCNPISGHATLYWYQQILGQGPKLLIQFQNNGVVDDSQLPKDRFSAERLKGVDSTLKIQPAKLEDSAVYLCASSLGGLGTSTGELFFGEGSRLTVL.

This chain joins TRBV6-5 and TRBJ2-2; 7 nucleotides match TRBD1. V lost 5 bases to trimming and J lost 0 bases; unmatched junction nucleotides: 3. The CDR3 covers 15 residues. The germline gives CDR1 MNHEY, CDR2 SVGAGI. The CDR3: CASSPGQSNTGELFF. CDR3 nucleotides: TGTGCCAGCAGTCCGGGACAGTCGAACACCGGGGAGCTGTTTTTT.